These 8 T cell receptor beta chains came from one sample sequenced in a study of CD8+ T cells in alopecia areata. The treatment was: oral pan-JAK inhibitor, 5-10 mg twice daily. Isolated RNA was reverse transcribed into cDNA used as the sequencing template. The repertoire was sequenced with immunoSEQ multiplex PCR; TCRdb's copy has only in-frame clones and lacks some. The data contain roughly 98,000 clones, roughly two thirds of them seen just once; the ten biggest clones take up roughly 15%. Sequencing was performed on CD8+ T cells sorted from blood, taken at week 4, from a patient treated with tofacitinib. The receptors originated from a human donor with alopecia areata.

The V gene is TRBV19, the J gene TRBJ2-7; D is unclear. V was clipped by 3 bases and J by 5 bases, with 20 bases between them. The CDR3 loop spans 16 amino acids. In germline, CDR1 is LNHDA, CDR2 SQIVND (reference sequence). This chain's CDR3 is CASSISGERGLDEQYF. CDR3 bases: TGTGCCAGTAGTATCTCCGGAGAGCGAGGATTAGACGAGCAGTACTTC. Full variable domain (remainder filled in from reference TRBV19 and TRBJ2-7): DGGITQSPKYLFRKEGQNVTLSCEQNLNHDAMYWYRQDPGQGLRLIYYSQIVNDFQKGDIAEGYSVSREKKESFPLTVTSAQKNPTAFYLCASSISGERGLDEQYFGPGTRLTVT.

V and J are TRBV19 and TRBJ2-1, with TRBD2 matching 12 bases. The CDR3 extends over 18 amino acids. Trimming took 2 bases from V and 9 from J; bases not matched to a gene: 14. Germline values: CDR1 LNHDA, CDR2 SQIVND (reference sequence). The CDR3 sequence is CASSIRLAGEVKVGEQFF. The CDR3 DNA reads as TGTGCCAGTAGTATAAGACTAGCGGGAGAAGTTAAGGTGGGTGAGCAGTTCTTC.

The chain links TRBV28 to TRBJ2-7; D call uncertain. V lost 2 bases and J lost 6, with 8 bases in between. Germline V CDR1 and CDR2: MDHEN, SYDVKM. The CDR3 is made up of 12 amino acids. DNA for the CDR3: TGTGCCAGCAGTTTAGGGGTCAGCGAGCAGTACTTC. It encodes CASSLGVSEQYF.

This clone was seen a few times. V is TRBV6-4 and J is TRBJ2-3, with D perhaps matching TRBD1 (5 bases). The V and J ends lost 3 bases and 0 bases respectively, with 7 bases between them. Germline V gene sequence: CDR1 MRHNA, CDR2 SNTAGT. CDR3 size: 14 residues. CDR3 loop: CASSEKGSTDTQYF. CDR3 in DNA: TGTGCCAGCAGTGAAAAGGGGAGCACAGATACGCAGTATTTT.

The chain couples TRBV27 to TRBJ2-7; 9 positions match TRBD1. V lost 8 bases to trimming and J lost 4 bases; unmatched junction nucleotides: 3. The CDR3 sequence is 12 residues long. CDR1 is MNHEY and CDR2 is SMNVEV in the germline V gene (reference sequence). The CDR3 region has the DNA TGTGCCAGCGGGACAGGGCTGTACGAGCAGTACTTC. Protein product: CASGTGLYEQYF.

CDR3 bases: TGCGCCAGCAGCCAAGAAGTCCGGGGCCCTGAAGCTTTCTTT. Amino acids: CASSQEVRGPEAFF. The chain links TRBV4-1 to TRBJ1-1; the D gene is possibly TRBD1 (5 bases). CDR3 length: 14 residues. V was shortened by 0 bases and J by 6 bases, with 11 bases between the two germline ends. From germline, CDR1 is MGHRA and CDR2 YSYEKL.

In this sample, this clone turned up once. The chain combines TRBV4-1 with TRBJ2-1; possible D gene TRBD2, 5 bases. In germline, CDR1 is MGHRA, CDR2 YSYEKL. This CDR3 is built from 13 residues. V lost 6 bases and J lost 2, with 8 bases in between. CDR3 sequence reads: CASRGRTYNEQFF. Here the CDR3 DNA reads TGCGCCAGCAGGGGGAGAACCTACAATGAGCAGTTCTTC.

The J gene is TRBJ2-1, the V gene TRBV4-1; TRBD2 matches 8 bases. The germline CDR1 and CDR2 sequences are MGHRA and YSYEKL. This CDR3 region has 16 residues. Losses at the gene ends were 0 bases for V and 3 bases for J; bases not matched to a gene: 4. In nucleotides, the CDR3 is TGCGCCAGCAGCCAAGATGAGCGGGAGTTCTACAATGAGCAGTTCTTC. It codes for CASSQDEREFYNEQFF.